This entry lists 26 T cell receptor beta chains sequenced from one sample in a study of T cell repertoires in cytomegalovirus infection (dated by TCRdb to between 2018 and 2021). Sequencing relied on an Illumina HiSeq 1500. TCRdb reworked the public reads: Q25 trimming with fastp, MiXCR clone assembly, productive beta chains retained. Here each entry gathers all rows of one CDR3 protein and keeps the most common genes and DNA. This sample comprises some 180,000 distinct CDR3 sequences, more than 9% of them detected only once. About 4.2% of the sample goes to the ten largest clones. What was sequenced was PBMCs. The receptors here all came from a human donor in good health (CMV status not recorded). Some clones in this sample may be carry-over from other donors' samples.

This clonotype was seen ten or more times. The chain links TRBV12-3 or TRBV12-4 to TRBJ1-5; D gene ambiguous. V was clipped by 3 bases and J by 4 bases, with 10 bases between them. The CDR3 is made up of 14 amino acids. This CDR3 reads CASSFAIANQPQHF. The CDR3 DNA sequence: TGTGCCAGCAGTTTTGCCATTGCGAATCAGCCCCAGCATTTT.

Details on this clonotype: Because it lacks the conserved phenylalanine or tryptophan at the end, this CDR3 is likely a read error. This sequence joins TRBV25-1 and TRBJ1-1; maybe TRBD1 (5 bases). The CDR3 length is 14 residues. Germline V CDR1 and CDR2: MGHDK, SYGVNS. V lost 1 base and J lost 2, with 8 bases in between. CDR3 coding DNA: TGTGCCAGCAGTGAATCAGGGCGCAACACTGAAGCTTTCTCT. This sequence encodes CASSESGRNTEAFS.

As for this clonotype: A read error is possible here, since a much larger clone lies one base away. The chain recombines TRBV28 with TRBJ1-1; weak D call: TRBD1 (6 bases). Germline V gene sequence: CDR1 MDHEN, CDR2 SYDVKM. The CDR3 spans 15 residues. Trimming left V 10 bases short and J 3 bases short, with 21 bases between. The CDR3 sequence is CATSMGGRTDTEAFF. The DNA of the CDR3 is TGTGCCACCAGCATGGGGGGGCGAACGGACACTGAAGCTTTCTTT.

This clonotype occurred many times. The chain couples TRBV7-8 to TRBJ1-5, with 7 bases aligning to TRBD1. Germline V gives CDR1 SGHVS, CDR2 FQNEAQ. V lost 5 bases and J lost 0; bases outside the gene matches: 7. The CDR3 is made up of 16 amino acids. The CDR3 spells CASSPTGLYSNQPQHF. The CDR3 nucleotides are TGTGCCAGCAGCCCGACAGGGCTCTATAGCAATCAGCCCCAGCATTTT.

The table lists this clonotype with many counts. CDR3 region: CASSPPGQGYYEQYF. CDR3 sequence (DNA): TGTGCCAGCAGTCCCCCGGGACAGGGCTACTACGAGCAGTACTTC. The rearrangement links TRBV2 to TRBJ2-7; 9 positions match TRBD1. Germline CDR1 SNHLY, CDR2 FYNNEI. The CDR3 sequence is 15 residues long. The V and J ends lost 5 bases and 3 bases, in that order; junction bases with no gene match: 8.

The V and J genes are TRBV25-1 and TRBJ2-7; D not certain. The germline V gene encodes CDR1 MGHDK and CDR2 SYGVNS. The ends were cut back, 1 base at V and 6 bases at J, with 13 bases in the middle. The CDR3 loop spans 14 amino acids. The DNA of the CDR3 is TGTGCCAGCAGTGAATTTGGCACCCCAGGCGAGCAGTACTTC. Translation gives CASSEFGTPGEQYF.

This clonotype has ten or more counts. Here the CDR3 DNA reads TGCAGCGTTGCTAGGGACGGGGTAGGTGGCTACACCTTC. It codes for CSVARDGVGGYTF. The V call is TRBV29-1, the J call TRBJ1-2, with D perhaps matching TRBD1 (5 bases). V lost 4 bases and J lost 7, with 16 bases in between. Per germline, CDR1 SQVTM and CDR2 ANQGSEA. This CDR3 region has 13 residues. The variable domain in full, with the rest retrieved from reference TRBV29-1 and TRBJ1-2, is SAVISQKPSRDICQRGTSLTIQCQVDSQVTMMFWYRQQPGQSLTLIATANQGSEATYESGFVIDKFPISRPNLTFSTLTVSNMSPEDSSIYLCSVARDGVGGYTFGSGTRLTVV.

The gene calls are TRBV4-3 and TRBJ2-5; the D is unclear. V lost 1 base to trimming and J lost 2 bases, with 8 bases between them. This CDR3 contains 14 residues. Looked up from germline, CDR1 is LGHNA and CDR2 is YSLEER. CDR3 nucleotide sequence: TGCGCCAGCAGCCAAGTGGGCGCGCAAGAGACCCAGTACTTC. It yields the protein CASSQVGAQETQYF.

The CDR3: CASTPGTGPSYEQYF. For the CDR3, the DNA is TGTGCCAGCACCCCCGGGACAGGACCCTCCTACGAGCAGTACTTC. The rearrangement uses TRBV12-3 or TRBV12-4 and TRBJ2-7; TRBD1 matches at 8 bases. The CDR3 extends over 15 amino acids. After removal of 7 bases from V and 0 bases from J, the junction contained 8 bases not matched to a gene.

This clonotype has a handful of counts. The CDR3 nucleotides read TGTGCCAGCGGACTAGCAGGCTCCTACAATGAGCAGTTCTTC. Encoded protein: CASGLAGSYNEQFF. The chain carries TRBV19 and TRBJ2-1; 8 positions agree with TRBD2. Germline lookup yields CDR1 LNHDA and CDR2 SQIVND (reference sequence). The CDR3 is made up of 14 amino acids. V shed 9 bases and J 0 bases; nucleotides not matched to a gene: 4.

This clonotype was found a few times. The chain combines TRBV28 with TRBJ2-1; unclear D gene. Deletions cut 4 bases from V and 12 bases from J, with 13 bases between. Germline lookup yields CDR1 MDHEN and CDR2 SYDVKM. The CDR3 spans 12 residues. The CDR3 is CASSSIDFGQFF. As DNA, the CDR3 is TGTGCCAGCAGTTCCATAGATTTTGGGCAGTTCTTC.

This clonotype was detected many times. The CDR3 sequence is CASSLGDSLNYGYTF. The CDR3 DNA is TGTGCCAGCAGCCTAGGTGATAGCTTAAACTATGGCTACACCTTC. The rearrangement uses TRBV7-2 and TRBJ1-2; D not certain. Trimming pared 5 bases from V and 2 bases from J, leaving 15 bases between. The CDR3 is 15 residues long. The germline V gene encodes CDR1 SGHTA and CDR2 FQGNSA.

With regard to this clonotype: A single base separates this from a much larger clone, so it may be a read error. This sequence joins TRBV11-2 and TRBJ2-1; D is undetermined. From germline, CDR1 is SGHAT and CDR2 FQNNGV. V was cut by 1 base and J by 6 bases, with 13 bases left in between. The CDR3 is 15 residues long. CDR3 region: CASSLAGVPCNEQFF. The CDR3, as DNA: TGTGCCAGCAGCTTAGCTGGGGTCCCCTGCAATGAGCAGTTCTTC.

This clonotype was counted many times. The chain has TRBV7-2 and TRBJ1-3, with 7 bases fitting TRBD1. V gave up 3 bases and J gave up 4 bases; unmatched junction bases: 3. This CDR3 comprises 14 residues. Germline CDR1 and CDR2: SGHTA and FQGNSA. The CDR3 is CASSLTGNGNTIYF. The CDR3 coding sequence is TGTGCCAGCAGCTTGACAGGGAACGGAAACACCATATATTTT.

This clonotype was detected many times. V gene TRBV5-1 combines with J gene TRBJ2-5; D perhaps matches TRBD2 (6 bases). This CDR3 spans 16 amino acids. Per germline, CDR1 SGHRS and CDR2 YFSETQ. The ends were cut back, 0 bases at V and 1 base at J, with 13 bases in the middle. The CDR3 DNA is TGCGCCAGCAGCTTGGGAAGGGGACTCCTCCAAGAGACCCAGTACTTC. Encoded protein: CASSLGRGLLQETQYF.

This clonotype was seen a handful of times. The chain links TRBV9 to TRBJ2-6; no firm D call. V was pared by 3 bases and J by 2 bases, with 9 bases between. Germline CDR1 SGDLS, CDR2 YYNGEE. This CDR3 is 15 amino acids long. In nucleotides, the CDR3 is TGTGCCAGCAGCGCTCTCTCCCCTGGGGCCAACGTCCTGACTTTC. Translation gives CASSALSPGANVLTF.

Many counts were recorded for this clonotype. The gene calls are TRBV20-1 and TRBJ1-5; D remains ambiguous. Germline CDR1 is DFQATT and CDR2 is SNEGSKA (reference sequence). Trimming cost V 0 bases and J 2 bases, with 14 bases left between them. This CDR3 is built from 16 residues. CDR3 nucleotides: TGCAGTGCTAGAGATGGGCGAGCCCCCCGCAATCAGCCCCAGCATTTT. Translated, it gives CSARDGRAPRNQPQHF.

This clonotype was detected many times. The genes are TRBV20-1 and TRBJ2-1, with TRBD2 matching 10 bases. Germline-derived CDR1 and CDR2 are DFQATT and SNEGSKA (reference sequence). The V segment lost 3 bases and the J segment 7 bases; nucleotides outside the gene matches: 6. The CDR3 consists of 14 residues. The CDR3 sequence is CSASRLAGANEQFF. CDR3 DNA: TGCAGTGCTAGTAGGCTAGCGGGGGCTAATGAGCAGTTCTTC.

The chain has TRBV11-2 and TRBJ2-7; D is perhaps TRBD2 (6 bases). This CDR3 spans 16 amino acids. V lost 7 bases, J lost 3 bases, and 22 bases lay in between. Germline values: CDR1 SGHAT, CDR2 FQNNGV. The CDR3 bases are TGTGCCAGCACTACCCGACGACGGGAGAGAGTCTACGAGCAGTACTTC. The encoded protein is CASTTRRRERVYEQYF.

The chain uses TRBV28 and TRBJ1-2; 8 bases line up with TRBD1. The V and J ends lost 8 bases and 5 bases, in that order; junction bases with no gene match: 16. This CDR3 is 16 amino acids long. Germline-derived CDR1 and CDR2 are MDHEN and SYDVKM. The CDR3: CASGLWDRIQGYGYTF. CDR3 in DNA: TGTGCCAGCGGGCTCTGGGACAGGATACAGGGTTATGGCTACACCTTC.

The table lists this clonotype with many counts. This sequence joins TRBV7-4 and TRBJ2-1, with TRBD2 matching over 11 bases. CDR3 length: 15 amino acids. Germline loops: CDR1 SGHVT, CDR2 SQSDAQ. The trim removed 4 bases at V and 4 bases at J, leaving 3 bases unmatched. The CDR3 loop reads CASSSLAGGYNEQFF. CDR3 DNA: TGTGCCAGCAGCTCTCTAGCGGGAGGTTACAATGAGCAGTTCTTC.

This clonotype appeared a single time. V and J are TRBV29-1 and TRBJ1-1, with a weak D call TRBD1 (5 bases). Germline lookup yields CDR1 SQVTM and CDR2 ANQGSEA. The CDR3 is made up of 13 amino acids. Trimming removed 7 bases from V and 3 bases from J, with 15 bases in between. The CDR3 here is CSGGGGGYTEAFF. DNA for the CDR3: TGCAGCGGGGGGGGGGGGGGTTACACTGAAGCTTTCTTT.

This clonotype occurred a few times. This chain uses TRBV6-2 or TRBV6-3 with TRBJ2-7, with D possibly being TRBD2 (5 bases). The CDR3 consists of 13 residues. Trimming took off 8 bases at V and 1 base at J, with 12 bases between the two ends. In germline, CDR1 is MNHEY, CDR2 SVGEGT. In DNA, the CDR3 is TGTGCCAGCGAAGGGAGTTGGTCCTACGAGCAGTACTTC. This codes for CASEGSWSYEQYF.

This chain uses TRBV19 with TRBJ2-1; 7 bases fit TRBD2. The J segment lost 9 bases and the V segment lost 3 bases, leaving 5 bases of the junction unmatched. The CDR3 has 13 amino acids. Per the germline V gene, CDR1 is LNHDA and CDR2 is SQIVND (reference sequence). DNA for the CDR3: TGTGCCAGTAGTATCCGGGAGCGGGGTGAGCAGTTCTTC. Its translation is CASSIRERGEQFF.

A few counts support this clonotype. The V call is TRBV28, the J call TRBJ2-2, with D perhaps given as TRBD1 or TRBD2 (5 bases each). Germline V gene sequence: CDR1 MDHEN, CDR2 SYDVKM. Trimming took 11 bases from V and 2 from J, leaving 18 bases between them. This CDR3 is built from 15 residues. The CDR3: CAADEGTDNTGELFF. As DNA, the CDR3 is TGTGCCGCGGACGAGGGGACGGATAACACCGGGGAGCTGTTTTTT.

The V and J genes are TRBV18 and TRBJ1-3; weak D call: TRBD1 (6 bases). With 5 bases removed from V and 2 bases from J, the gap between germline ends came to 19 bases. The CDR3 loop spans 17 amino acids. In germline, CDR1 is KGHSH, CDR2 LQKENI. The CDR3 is CASSSTTIGGAGNTIYF. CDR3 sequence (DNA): TGTGCCAGCTCATCTACCACAATTGGGGGCGCTGGAAACACCATATATTTT.